Listed below are T cell receptor beta chains from one sample, sequenced in a study of cytomegalovirus exposure and HLA in healthy donors. The repertoire was sequenced with immunoSEQ multiplex PCR; TCRdb's copy has only in-frame clones and lacks some. The sample table includes roughly 78,000 clones. Sequencing was done on a sample of PBMCs. The receptors shown here come from a man aged 40-50 years in good health and CMV-seronegative. Both conserved end residues are part of each CDR3. D genes are given only for firm matches.

>15|TRBV9|TRBJ2-1|TRBD1
CASSVGTGEYNEQFF
TGTGCCAGCAGCGTAGGGACAGGGGAATACAATGAGCAGTTCTTC
>13|TRBV5-4|TRBJ2-7|.
CASSLDRNYEQYF
TGTGCCAGCAGCTTGGACAGGAACTACGAGCAGTACTTC
>14|TRBV10-3|TRBJ1-1|TRBD1
CAIRGTGGNTEAFF
TGTGCCATCAGGGGGACAGGGGGCAACACTGAAGCTTTCTTT
>11|TRBV29-1|TRBJ1-1|.
CSTHYLTEAFF
TGCAGCACCCACTACTTAACTGAAGCTTTCTTT
>16|TRBV4-3|TRBJ1-2|TRBD1
CASSLLWDRIDYGYTF
TGCGCCAGCAGCCTCCTCTGGGACAGGATCGACTATGGCTACACCTTC
>14|TRBV4-3|TRBJ2-7|.
CASSQDELAVEQYF
TGCGCCAGCAGCCAAGATGAACTAGCCGTCGAGCAGTACTTC
>13|TRBV19|TRBJ1-5|.
CASLRISNQPQHF
TGTGCCAGCTTGAGGATTAGCAATCAGCCCCAGCATTTT
>13|TRBV15|TRBJ2-5|TRBD2
CATSLAGGWTQYF
TGTGCCACCAGCTTAGCGGGAGGCTGGACCCAGTACTTC
>15|TRBV7-6|TRBJ2-1|.
CASSPRNRDYNEQFF
TGTGCCAGCAGCCCAAGAAACCGGGACTACAATGAGCAGTTCTTC
>15|TRBV27|TRBJ2-3|.
CASSLERASTDTQYF
TGTGCCAGCAGTTTAGAGCGGGCTAGCACAGATACGCAGTATTTT
>14|TRBV5-1|TRBJ2-6|.
CASFSGSGANVLTF
TGCGCCAGCTTCTCGGGCTCTGGGGCCAACGTCCTGACTTTC
>16|TRBV5-8|TRBJ2-3|TRBD2
CASSLGLAGSTDTQYF
TGTGCCAGCAGCCTAGGACTAGCGGGGAGCACAGATACGCAGTATTTT
>14|TRBV11-3|TRBJ2-1|TRBD2
CASSGTTPYGEQFF
TGTGCCAGCAGCGGGACTACACCTTACGGTGAGCAGTTCTTC
>14|TRBV9|TRBJ2-7|.
CASSDPRLGNEQYF
TGTGCCAGCAGCGACCCTAGGCTAGGTAACGAGCAGTACTTC
>15|TRBV10-3|TRBJ2-7|.
CAISEQVSPNYEQYF
TGTGCCATCAGTGAACAGGTTAGCCCAAATTACGAGCAGTACTTC
>13|TRBV28|TRBJ2-2|.
CASEVRNTGELFF
TGTGCCAGCGAGGTCAGGAACACCGGGGAGCTGTTTTTT
>12|TRBV27|TRBJ1-2|.
CASLDRVYGYTF
TGTGCCAGCTTAGACAGAGTATATGGCTACACCTTC
>13|TRBV12-5|TRBJ2-1|TRBD1
CASGLTGQGGQFF
TGTGCTAGTGGTTTGACCGGACAGGGAGGGCAGTTCTTC
>12|TRBV2|TRBJ2-7|.
CASSGQAYEQYF
TGTGCCAGCAGTGGGCAAGCCTACGAGCAGTACTTC
>12|TRBV4-2|TRBJ2-7|.
CASSQVSYEQYF
TGTGCCAGCAGCCAAGTCTCGTACGAGCAGTACTTC